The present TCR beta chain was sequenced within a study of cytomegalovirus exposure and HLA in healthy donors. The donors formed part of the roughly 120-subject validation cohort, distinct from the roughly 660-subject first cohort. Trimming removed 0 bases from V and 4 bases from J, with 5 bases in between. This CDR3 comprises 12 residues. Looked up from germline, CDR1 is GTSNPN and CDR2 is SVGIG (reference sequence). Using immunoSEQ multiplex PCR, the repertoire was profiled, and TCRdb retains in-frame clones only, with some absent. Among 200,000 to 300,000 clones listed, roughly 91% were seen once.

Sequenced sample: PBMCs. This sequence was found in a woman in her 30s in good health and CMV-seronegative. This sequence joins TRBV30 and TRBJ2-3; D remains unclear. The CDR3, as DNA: TGTGCCTGGAGTGTGGGATCAGATACGCAGTATTTT. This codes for CAWSVGSDTQYF. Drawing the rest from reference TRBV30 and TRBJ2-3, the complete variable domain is SQTIHQWPATLVQPVGSPLSLECTVEGTSNPNLYWYRQAAGRGLQLLFYSVGIGQISSEVPQNLSASRPQDRQFILSSKKLLLSDSGFYLCAWSVGSDTQYFGPGTRLTVL.